This is a list of T cell receptor beta chains from one sample in a study of T cell responses to AZD1222 COVID-19 vaccine. Data came from immunoSEQ multiplex PCR; TCRdb stores just in-frame clones and leaves some out. There are some 150,000 clones in the sample; 85% to 95% occur only once, and 1.5% to 2% lies in the top ten. This specimen was peripheral blood, taken on day 0 of AZD1222 vaccination. The receptor source for this set is an adult in good health. Both conserved end residues are part of each CDR3. A D gene is named only where the DNA matches it firmly. Expanded clones are given a class, and other clones once, few, many or no size at all.

j_gene: TRBJ2-7; abundance: -; v_gene: TRBV4-2; d_gene: TRBD2; CDR3nt: TGTGCCAGCAGCCGAGAAGCCGGGACTAGCTACGAGCAGTACTTC; CDR3aa: CASSREAGTSYEQYF
j_gene: TRBJ1-1; abundance: -; v_gene: TRBV10-3; d_gene: -; CDR3nt: TGTGCCATCAGTGAATGGGGGCGAGGGGACACTGAAGCTTTCTTT; CDR3aa: CAISEWGRGDTEAFF
j_gene: TRBJ1-3; abundance: -; v_gene: TRBV9; d_gene: TRBD1; CDR3nt: TGTGCCAGTCAACAGGGGAGCTCTGGAAACACCATATATTTT; CDR3aa: CASQQGSSGNTIYF
j_gene: TRBJ2-2; abundance: -; v_gene: TRBV28; d_gene: -; CDR3nt: TGTGCCAGCAGCTTTAAGGAGTTCAACGCGAACACCGGGGAGCTGTTTTTT; CDR3aa: CASSFKEFNANTGELFF
j_gene: TRBJ2-5; abundance: -; v_gene: TRBV7-3; d_gene: -; CDR3nt: TGTGCCAGCAGCTTAGGGGGGAGGCAAGAGACCCAGTACTTC; CDR3aa: CASSLGGRQETQYF
j_gene: TRBJ1-5; abundance: -; v_gene: TRBV11-2; d_gene: -; CDR3nt: TGTGCCAGCAGCTTAGCAAGCAATCAGCCCCAGCATTTT; CDR3aa: CASSLASNQPQHF
j_gene: TRBJ1-2; abundance: few; v_gene: TRBV25-1; d_gene: -; CDR3nt: TGTGCCAGCAGTGACCCCGGGGTTGGGGCGACTAACTATGGCTACACCTTC; CDR3aa: CASSDPGVGATNYGYTF
j_gene: TRBJ1-2; abundance: -; v_gene: TRBV19; d_gene: TRBD1; CDR3nt: TGTGCCAGTAGTATCCGCCGGGACAGCCCTAACTATGGCTACACCTTC; CDR3aa: CASSIRRDSPNYGYTF
j_gene: TRBJ2-1; abundance: -; v_gene: TRBV9; d_gene: TRBD2; CDR3nt: TGTGCCAGCAGCCCCCGGCGGACTAGCGGGATTGAGCAGTTCTTC; CDR3aa: CASSPRRTSGIEQFF
j_gene: TRBJ2-1; abundance: -; v_gene: TRBV30; d_gene: TRBD1; CDR3nt: TGTGCCTGGAGTGTAGGGACAGGGGAAAATGAGCAGTTCTTC; CDR3aa: CAWSVGTGENEQFF
j_gene: TRBJ1-2; abundance: -; v_gene: TRBV27; d_gene: TRBD1; CDR3nt: TGTGCCAGCAGTTCTCGGACAGGGATTAACTATGGCTACACCTTC; CDR3aa: CASSSRTGINYGYTF
j_gene: TRBJ1-4; abundance: -; v_gene: TRBV5-1; d_gene: TRBD1; CDR3nt: TGCGCCAGCAAGGGGACAGGCAGTGAAAAACTGTTTTTT; CDR3aa: CASKGTGSEKLFF
j_gene: TRBJ2-5; abundance: -; v_gene: TRBV7-3; d_gene: TRBD2; CDR3nt: TGTGCCAGCAGCCATTCCGCGGGGGGAGAGACCCAGTACTTC; CDR3aa: CASSHSAGGETQYF
j_gene: TRBJ1-2; abundance: -; v_gene: TRBV6-5; d_gene: TRBD1; CDR3nt: TGTGCCAGCAGTTGGACAGGGGGCGCGAATGGCTACACCTTC; CDR3aa: CASSWTGGANGYTF
j_gene: TRBJ1-1; abundance: -; v_gene: TRBV29-1; d_gene: -; CDR3nt: TGCAGCGCTGTCCCTATGTTGGCCAATACTGAAGCTTTCTTT; CDR3aa: CSAVPMLANTEAFF
j_gene: TRBJ1-1; abundance: once; v_gene: TRBV7-3; d_gene: -; CDR3nt: TGTGCCAGCAGCTTAGTCCCCTTCCTGGACACTGAAGCTTTCTTT; CDR3aa: CASSLVPFLDTEAFF
j_gene: TRBJ1-4; abundance: -; v_gene: TRBV25-1; d_gene: -; CDR3nt: TGTGCCAGCAGTGAATTGGGGGGCAGAATCGGCTCACTGTTTTTT; CDR3aa: CASSELGGRIGSLFF
j_gene: TRBJ1-2; abundance: -; v_gene: TRBV28; d_gene: TRBD1; CDR3nt: TGTGCCAGCACCCTAGGACAGGGGAACTATGGCTACACCTTC; CDR3aa: CASTLGQGNYGYTF
j_gene: TRBJ2-7; abundance: -; v_gene: TRBV29-1; d_gene: TRBD1; CDR3nt: TGCAGCGTTGAAGTTGCAGAGACAGGGGCCTACGAGCAGTACTTC; CDR3aa: CSVEVAETGAYEQYF
j_gene: TRBJ2-2; abundance: -; v_gene: TRBV7-3; d_gene: TRBD1; CDR3nt: TGTGCCAGCAGGGGGACAGCGAACACCGGGGAGCTGTTTTTT; CDR3aa: CASRGTANTGELFF
j_gene: TRBJ1-2; abundance: -; v_gene: TRBV12-5; d_gene: TRBD1; CDR3nt: TGTGCTAGTGGTCTGGACAGGGGTTGGTATGGCTACACCTTC; CDR3aa: CASGLDRGWYGYTF
j_gene: TRBJ2-2; abundance: few; v_gene: TRBV7-2; d_gene: -; CDR3nt: TGTGCCAGCAGTCTGACTAGTTACACCGGGGAGCTGTTTTTT; CDR3aa: CASSLTSYTGELFF
j_gene: TRBJ2-3; abundance: -; v_gene: TRBV19; d_gene: TRBD1; CDR3nt: TGTGCCAGTAGTGCCAGGGGACAGAGCACAGATACGCAGTATTTT; CDR3aa: CASSARGQSTDTQYF
j_gene: TRBJ2-1; abundance: -; v_gene: TRBV2; d_gene: -; CDR3nt: TGTGCCTCTAGGGACGCCTACAATGAGCAGTTCTTC; CDR3aa: CASRDAYNEQFF
j_gene: TRBJ2-1; abundance: -; v_gene: TRBV6-1; d_gene: -; CDR3nt: TGTGCCAGCAGTGAAGAAGCTGGCTCCTACAATGAGCAGTTCTTC; CDR3aa: CASSEEAGSYNEQFF
j_gene: TRBJ1-2; abundance: once; v_gene: TRBV5-6; d_gene: TRBD1; CDR3nt: TGTGCCAGCAGCCCGACAGGGCATACTAACTATGGCTACACCTTC; CDR3aa: CASSPTGHTNYGYTF
j_gene: TRBJ1-2; abundance: once; v_gene: TRBV19; d_gene: -; CDR3nt: TGTGCCAGTACCCCGGGGAGGGCGACGGGCTACACCTTC; CDR3aa: CASTPGRATGYTF
j_gene: TRBJ2-3; abundance: -; v_gene: TRBV28; d_gene: -; CDR3nt: TGTGCCAGCAGTATCAACCTCGGGACAGATACGCAGTATTTT; CDR3aa: CASSINLGTDTQYF
j_gene: TRBJ2-1; abundance: -; v_gene: TRBV28; d_gene: -; CDR3nt: TGTGCCAGCACGGGACTGCCGACTATCGTTGACTCCAATGAGCAGTTCTTC; CDR3aa: CASTGLPTIVDSNEQFF